This TCR beta chain appears in the sequencing data of a study of OX40 agonist ivuxolimab in advanced cancers. The wider study: The patients' treatment was ivuxolimab, an agonistic anti-OX40 (CD134) antibody.

The germline gives CDR1 MNHEY, CDR2 SMNVEV (reference sequence). This CDR3 has 14 residues. Deletions cut 4 bases from V and 3 bases from J, with 10 bases between. Findings of the study overall: The study observed clonal expansion of CD4+ and CD8+ blood T cells by week 6 at 0.1 to 3.0 mg/kg.

On this clone itself: The antigen remains undetermined.

Libraries were prepared by immunoSEQ multiplex PCR; TCRdb keeps only in-frame clonotypes and omits some of them. The table records around 46,000 clones, around nine tenths of them present only once. The rearrangement links TRBV27 to TRBJ1-3; D gene ambiguous. The sequence was obtained from an adult with an advanced solid tumor such as melanoma, head and neck, liver or kidney cancer. This specimen was CD4+ or CD8+ T cells sorted from blood, taken in a trial of the OX40 agonist ivuxolimab. The CDR3 DNA reads TGTGCCAGCAGTTCCCCCATGAGTGGAAACACCATATATTTT. This gives the protein CASSSPMSGNTIYF.